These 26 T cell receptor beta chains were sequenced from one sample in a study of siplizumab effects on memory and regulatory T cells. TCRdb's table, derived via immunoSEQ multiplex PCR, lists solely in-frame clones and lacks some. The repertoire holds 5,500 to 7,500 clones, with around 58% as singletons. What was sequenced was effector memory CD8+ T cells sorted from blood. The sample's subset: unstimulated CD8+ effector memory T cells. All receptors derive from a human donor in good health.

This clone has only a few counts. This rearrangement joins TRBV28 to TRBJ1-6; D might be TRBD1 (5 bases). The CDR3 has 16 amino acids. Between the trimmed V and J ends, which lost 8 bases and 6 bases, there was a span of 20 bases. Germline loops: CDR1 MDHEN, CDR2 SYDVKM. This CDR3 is CASHGAGAMVNSPLHF. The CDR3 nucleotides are TGTGCCAGCCATGGGGCAGGAGCGATGGTTAATTCACCCCTCCACTTT.

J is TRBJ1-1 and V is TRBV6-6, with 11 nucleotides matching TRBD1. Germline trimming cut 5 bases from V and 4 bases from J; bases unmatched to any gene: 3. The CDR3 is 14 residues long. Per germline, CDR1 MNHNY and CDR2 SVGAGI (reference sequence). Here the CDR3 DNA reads TGTGCCAGCAGTCCCGGGACAGGGGGCACTGAAGCTTTCTTT. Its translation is CASSPGTGGTEAFF.

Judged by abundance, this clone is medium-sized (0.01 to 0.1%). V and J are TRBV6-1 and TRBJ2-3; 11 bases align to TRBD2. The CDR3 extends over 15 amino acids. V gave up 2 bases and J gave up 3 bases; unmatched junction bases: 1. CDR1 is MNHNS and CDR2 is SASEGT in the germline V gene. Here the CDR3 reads CASSETSGGTDTQYF. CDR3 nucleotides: TGTGCCAGCAGTGAAACTAGCGGGGGAACAGATACGCAGTATTTT.

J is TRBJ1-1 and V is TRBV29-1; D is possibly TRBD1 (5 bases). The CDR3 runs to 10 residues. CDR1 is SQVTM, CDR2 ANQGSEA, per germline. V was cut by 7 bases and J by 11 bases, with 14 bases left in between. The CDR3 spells CSAFRVWAFF. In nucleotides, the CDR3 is TGCAGCGCGTTCAGGGTTTGGGCTTTCTTT.

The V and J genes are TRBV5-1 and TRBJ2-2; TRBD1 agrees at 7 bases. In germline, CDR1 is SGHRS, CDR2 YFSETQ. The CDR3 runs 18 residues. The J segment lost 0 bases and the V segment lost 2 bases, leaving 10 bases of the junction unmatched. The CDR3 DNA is TGCGCCAGCAGCTTTAACACGCCGGGACAGACGAACACCGGGGAGCTGTTTTTT. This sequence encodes CASSFNTPGQTNTGELFF.

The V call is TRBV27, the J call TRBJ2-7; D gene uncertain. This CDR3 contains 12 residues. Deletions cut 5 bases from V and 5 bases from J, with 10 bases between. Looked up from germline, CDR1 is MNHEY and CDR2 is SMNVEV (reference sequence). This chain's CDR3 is CASSRTKNEQYF. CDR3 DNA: TGTGCCAGCAGTCGCACAAAGAACGAGCAGTACTTC.

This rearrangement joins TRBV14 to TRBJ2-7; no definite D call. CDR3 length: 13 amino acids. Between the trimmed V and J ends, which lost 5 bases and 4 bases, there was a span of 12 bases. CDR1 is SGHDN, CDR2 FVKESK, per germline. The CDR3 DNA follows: TGTGCCAGCAGCTGGACGACTGTATACGAGCAGTACTTC. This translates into CASSWTTVYEQYF.

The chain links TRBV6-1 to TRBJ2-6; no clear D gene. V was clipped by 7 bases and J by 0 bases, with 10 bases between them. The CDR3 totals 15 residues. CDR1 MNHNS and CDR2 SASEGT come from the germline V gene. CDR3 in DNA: TGTGCCAGCATGCAGGTCAGCTCTGGGGCCAACGTCCTGACTTTC. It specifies CASMQVSSGANVLTF.

The CDR3 nucleotides are TGTGCCAGCAGCCCGTCCGGACAGACTCGCACAGATACGCAGTATTTT. It encodes CASSPSGQTRTDTQYF. The chain joins TRBV5-6 to TRBJ2-3; possibly TRBD1 for D (6 bases). Trimming took 4 bases from V and 1 from J, leaving 16 bases between them. CDR3 size: 16 residues. Germline-derived CDR1 and CDR2 are SGHDT and YYEEEE.

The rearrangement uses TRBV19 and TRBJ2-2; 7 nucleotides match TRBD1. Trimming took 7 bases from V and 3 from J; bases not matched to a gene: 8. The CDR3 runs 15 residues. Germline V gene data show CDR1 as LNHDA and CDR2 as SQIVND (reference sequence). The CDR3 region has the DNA TGTGCCAGTAAGGATGAAAGGGGGCACACCGGGGAGCTGTTTTTT. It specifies CASKDERGHTGELFF.

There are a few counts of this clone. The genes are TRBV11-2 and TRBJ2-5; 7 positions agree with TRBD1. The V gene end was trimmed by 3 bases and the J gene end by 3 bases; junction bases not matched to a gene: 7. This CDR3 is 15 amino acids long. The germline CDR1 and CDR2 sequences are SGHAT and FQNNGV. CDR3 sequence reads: CASSFLQGLEETQYF. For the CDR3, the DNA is TGTGCCAGCAGCTTCCTACAGGGGTTGGAAGAGACCCAGTACTTC.

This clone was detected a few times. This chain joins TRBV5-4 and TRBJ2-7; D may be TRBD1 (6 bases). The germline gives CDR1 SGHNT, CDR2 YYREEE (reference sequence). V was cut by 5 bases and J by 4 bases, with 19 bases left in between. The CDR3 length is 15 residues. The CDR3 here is CASRPITGPAYEQYF. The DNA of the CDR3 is TGTGCCAGCAGGCCCATTACAGGGCCGGCATACGAGCAGTACTTC.

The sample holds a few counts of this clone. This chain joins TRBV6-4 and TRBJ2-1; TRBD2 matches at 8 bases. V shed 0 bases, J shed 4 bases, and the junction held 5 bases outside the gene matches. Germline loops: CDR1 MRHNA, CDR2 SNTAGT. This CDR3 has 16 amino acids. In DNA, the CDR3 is TGTGCCAGCAGTGACTCTCGGGGGGGCGAGTACAATGAGCAGTTCTTC. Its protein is CASSDSRGGEYNEQFF.

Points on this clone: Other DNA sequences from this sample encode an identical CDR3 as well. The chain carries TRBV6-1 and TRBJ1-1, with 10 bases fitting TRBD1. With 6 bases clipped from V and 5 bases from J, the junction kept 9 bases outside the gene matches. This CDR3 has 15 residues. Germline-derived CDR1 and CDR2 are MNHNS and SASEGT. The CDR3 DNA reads TGTGCCAGCAGCGTGGGACAGGGGTTTCGAACTGAAGCTTTCTTT. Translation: CASSVGQGFRTEAFF.

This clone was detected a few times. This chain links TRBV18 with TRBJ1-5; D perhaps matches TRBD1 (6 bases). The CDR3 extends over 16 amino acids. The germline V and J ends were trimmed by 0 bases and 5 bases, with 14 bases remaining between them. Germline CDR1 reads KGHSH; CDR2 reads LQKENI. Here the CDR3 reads CASSPPVGGKDQPQHF. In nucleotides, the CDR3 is TGTGCCAGCTCACCACCTGTGGGGGGCAAAGATCAGCCCCAGCATTTT.

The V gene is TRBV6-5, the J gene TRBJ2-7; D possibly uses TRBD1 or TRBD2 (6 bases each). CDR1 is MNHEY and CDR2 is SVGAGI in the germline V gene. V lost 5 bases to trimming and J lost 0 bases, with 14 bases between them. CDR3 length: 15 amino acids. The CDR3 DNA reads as TGTGCCAGCAGTCCCGAAGGGGGGTCCTCCTACGAGCAGTACTTC. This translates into CASSPEGGSSYEQYF.

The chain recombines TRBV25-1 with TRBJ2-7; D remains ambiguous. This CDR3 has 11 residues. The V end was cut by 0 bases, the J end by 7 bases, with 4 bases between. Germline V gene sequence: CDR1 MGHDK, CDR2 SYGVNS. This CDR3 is CASSEYGEQYF. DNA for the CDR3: TGTGCCAGCAGTGAATATGGGGAGCAGTACTTC.

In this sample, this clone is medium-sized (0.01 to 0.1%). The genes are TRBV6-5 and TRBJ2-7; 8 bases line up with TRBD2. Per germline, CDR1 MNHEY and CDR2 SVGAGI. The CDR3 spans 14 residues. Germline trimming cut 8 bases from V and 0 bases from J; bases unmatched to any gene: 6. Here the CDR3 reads CASGEGTSSYEQYF. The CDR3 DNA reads TGTGCCAGCGGAGAGGGGACTAGCTCCTACGAGCAGTACTTC.

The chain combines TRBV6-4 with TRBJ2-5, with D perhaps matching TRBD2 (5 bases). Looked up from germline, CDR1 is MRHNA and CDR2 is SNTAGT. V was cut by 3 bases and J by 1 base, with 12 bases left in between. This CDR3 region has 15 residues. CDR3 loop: CASSEGLGGQETQYF. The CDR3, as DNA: TGTGCCAGCAGTGAGGGCCTTGGAGGCCAAGAGACCCAGTACTTC.

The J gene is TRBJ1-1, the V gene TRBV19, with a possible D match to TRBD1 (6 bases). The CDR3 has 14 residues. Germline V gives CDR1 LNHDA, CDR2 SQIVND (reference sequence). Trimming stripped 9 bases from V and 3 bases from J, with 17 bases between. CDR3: CASGGPSAYTEAFF. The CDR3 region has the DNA TGTGCCAGCGGGGGGCCGTCGGCGTACACTGAAGCTTTCTTT.

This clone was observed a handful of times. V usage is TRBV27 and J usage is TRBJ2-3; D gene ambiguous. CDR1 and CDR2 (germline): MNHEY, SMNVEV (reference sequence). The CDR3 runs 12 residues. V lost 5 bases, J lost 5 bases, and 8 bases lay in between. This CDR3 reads CASSPSGDTQYF. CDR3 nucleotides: TGTGCCAGCAGTCCATCGGGAGATACGCAGTATTTT.

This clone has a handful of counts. DNA for the CDR3: TGTGCCAGCAGTTTTACCGGGAATGAGCAGTTCTTC. Its protein is CASSFTGNEQFF. The chain couples TRBV28 to TRBJ2-1; no clear D gene. CDR1 and CDR2 from the germline V gene are MDHEN and SYDVKM. The CDR3 totals 12 residues. Trimming stripped 3 bases from V and 7 bases from J, with 7 bases between. The variable domain in full, with the rest retrieved from reference TRBV28 and TRBJ2-1, is DVKVTQSSRYLVKRTGEKVFLECVQDMDHENMFWYRQDPGLGLRLIYFSYDVKMKEKGDIPEGYSVSREKKERFSLILESASTNQTSMYLCASSFTGNEQFFGPGTRLTVL.

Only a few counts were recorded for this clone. The CDR3 protein is CASNRMGISYEQYF. CDR3 bases: TGTGCCAGCAACAGAATGGGGATTTCCTACGAGCAGTACTTC. The chain is built from TRBV7-9 and TRBJ2-7; D is ambiguous. V was clipped by 7 bases and J by 1 base, with 14 bases between them. The CDR3 is 14 amino acids. Per the germline V gene, CDR1 is SEHNR and CDR2 is FQNEAQ (reference sequence).

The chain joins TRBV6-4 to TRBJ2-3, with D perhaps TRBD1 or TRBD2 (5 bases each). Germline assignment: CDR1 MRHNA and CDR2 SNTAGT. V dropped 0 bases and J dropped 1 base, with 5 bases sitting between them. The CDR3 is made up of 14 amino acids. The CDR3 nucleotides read TGTGCCAGCAGTGACTCGGGGGGCACAGATACGCAGTATTTT. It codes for CASSDSGGTDTQYF.

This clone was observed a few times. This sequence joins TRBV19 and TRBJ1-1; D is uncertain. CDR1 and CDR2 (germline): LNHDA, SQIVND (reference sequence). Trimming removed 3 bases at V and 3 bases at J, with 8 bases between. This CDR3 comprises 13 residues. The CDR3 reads CASSMGSHTEAFF. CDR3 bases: TGTGCCAGTAGTATGGGCAGTCACACTGAAGCTTTCTTT.

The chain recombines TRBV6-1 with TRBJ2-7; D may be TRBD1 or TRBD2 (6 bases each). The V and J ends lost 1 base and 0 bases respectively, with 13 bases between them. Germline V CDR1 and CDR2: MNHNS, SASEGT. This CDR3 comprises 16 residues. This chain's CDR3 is CASSEEGGTISYEQYF. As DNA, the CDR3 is TGTGCCAGCAGTGAAGAGGGGGGAACCATCTCCTACGAGCAGTACTTC.